Shown below are 8 T cell receptor beta chains from a single sample sequenced in a study of blood T cell repertoires in COVID-19. The protocol was immunoSEQ multiplex PCR, while the TCRdb copy is restricted to in-frame clones and leaves out a portion. The data hold 150,000 to 200,000 clones, with over 75% observed a single time. Sequencing was done on a sample of peripheral blood. The receptors were gathered from a man between 65 and 80 years old who had recovered from COVID-19.

The V call is TRBV18, the J call TRBJ1-6, with 8 bases matching TRBD1. The CDR3 totals 15 residues. Germline CDR1 is KGHSH and CDR2 is LQKENI. After removal of 6 bases from V and 6 bases from J, the junction contained 7 bases not matched to a gene. CDR3 protein: CASSPSGQGNSPLHF. The CDR3 bases are TGTGCCAGCTCCCCCTCAGGACAGGGTAATTCACCCCTCCACTTT. Looking up the rest from reference TRBV18 and TRBJ1-6 gives the full variable domain: NAGVMQNPRHLVRRRGQEARLRCSPMKGHSHVYWYRQLPEEGLKFMVYLQKENIIDESGMPKERFSAEFPKEGPSILRIQQVVRGDSAAYFCASSPSGQGNSPLHFGNGTRLTVT.

The chain joins TRBV7-9 to TRBJ2-3; 12 nucleotides line up with TRBD2. V lost 5 bases to trimming and J lost 4 bases; unmatched junction nucleotides: 10. The CDR3 consists of 17 residues. Germline V gives CDR1 SEHNR, CDR2 FQNEAQ (reference sequence). The CDR3 region is CASSPPLRLAGADTQYF. Written as DNA, the CDR3 is TGTGCCAGCAGCCCCCCACTCCGACTAGCGGGAGCAGATACGCAGTATTTT. Looking up the rest from reference TRBV7-9 and TRBJ2-3 gives the full variable domain: DTGVSQNPRHKITKRGQNVTFRCDPISEHNRLYWYRQTLGQGPEFLTYFQNEAQLEKSRLLSDRFSAERPKGSFSTLEIQRTEQGDSAMYLCASSPPLRLAGADTQYFGPGTRLTVL.

This clone was seen just once. V usage is TRBV6-4 and J usage is TRBJ1-2; 10 nucleotides line up with TRBD1. Per the germline V gene, CDR1 is MRHNA and CDR2 is SNTAGT. CDR3 length equals 14 residues. The V gene end was trimmed by 6 bases and the J gene end by 3 bases; junction bases not matched to a gene: 4. The CDR3 region is CASRGTGDDYGYTF. CDR3 in DNA: TGTGCCAGCAGAGGGACAGGGGATGACTATGGCTACACCTTC.

This clone occurred once. This chain connects TRBV5-1 to TRBJ1-5; no reliable D call. The germline gives CDR1 SGHRS, CDR2 YFSETQ. This CDR3 has 14 amino acids. The V end was cut by 4 bases, the J end by 2 bases, with 10 bases between. The CDR3 sequence: CASSADFGNQPQHF. CDR3 nucleotides: TGCGCCAGCAGCGCCGACTTTGGCAATCAGCCCCAGCATTTT. Supplemented by reference TRBV5-1 and TRBJ1-5, the full variable domain reads KAGVTQTPRYLIKTRGQQVTLSCSPISGHRSVSWYQQTPGQGLQFLFEYFSETQRNKGNFPGRFSGRQFSNSRSEMNVSTLELGDSALYLCASSADFGNQPQHFGDGTRLSIL.

The chain couples TRBV5-1 to TRBJ1-1, with D possibly being TRBD1 (6 bases). The V gene lost 4 bases and the J gene lost 1 base, with 11 bases spanning the gap. The V gene's germline CDR1 is SGHRS and CDR2 YFSETQ. The CDR3 contains 14 residues. The CDR3 is CASSTGTQNTEAFF. The CDR3 nucleotides read TGCGCCAGCAGCACGGGGACACAGAACACTGAAGCTTTCTTT.

V gene TRBV3-1 (or the pseudogene TRBV3-2) combines with J gene TRBJ2-7, with 12 bases fitting TRBD2. Trimming removed 4 bases from V and 7 bases from J; junction bases left unmatched: 5. Germline V gene sequence: CDR1 LGHDT, CDR2 YNNKEL (reference sequence). The CDR3 has 14 amino acids. The CDR3 loop reads CASSLTSGRGEQYF. CDR3 coding DNA: TGTGCCAGCAGCCTGACTAGCGGGAGAGGTGAGCAGTACTTC.

This rearrangement joins TRBV9 to TRBJ2-4, with D possibly TRBD2 on 6 matching bases. Trimming pared 0 bases from V and 1 base from J, leaving 8 bases between. From germline, CDR1 is SGDLS and CDR2 YYNGEE. This CDR3 comprises 15 residues. The CDR3 region is CASSVGEVAKNIQYF. The CDR3 DNA follows: TGTGCCAGCAGCGTAGGGGAGGTTGCCAAAAACATTCAGTACTTC.

The CDR3 protein is CASSQGTGTSAYNEQFF. CDR3 DNA sequence: TGTGCCAGCAGCCAAGGGACCGGGACTAGCGCCTACAATGAGCAGTTCTTC. This chain connects TRBV3-1 (or the pseudogene TRBV3-2) to TRBJ2-1; 10 positions match TRBD2. V was pared by 1 base and J by 2 bases, with 5 bases of the junction left unmatched. This CDR3 contains 17 residues. The V gene's germline CDR1 is LGHDT and CDR2 YNNKEL (reference sequence).